This T cell receptor (beta chain) appears in the sequencing data of a study of blood T cells in healthy people across ages. Drawn from each donor were ten milliliters of peripheral blood. Extracted total RNA amounted to at least 5.5 micrograms for each sample. This clonotype was counted only a few times. With a J-beta primer mix and a sample-barcoded 5' primer, a second PCR ran about 7 to 11 cycles. Each cDNA molecule was tagged by a template-switch adaptor that had 12 random nucleotides. TCRdb reanalysed the 5' RACE reads using MiXCR and keeps one entry per CDR3 protein. The repertoire includes some 700,000 distinct CDR3 sequences, roughly 20% of them detected once, and around a fifth sits in the top ten. The length of the CDR3 is 12 residues. V lost 6 bases to trimming and J lost 5 bases, with 11 bases between them.

Sequences were obtained from blood. This chain connects TRBV12-3 or TRBV12-4 to TRBJ2-7, with D hard to call. The receptor was isolated from a man in his sixties or seventies in good health. The CDR3 sequence is CASSPTMNEQYF. The CDR3, as DNA: TGTGCCAGCAGCCCCACAATGAACGAGCAGTACTTC.